The 10 T cell receptor beta chains below come from one sample, sequenced in a study of PD-L1 blockade in urothelial cancer. Measured with immunoSEQ multiplex PCR; TCRdb has only the in-frame clones, and not every one. This sample has about 44,000 clones, with 82% found just once. The source material was PBMCs, sampled around atezolizumab (anti-PD-L1) treatment. The receptor set was obtained from a man between 65 and 85 years old with urothelial cancer.

This chain connects TRBV5-8 to TRBJ1-2; 7 nucleotides agree with TRBD1. CDR3 length equals 13 residues. V lost 3 bases and J lost 8; bases outside the gene matches: 7. In germline, CDR1 is SGHTS, CDR2 YDEGEE. The CDR3 loop reads CASSSGQRNGYTF. In DNA form, the CDR3 reads TGTGCCAGCAGCTCGGGACAGCGTAACGGCTACACCTTC.

This clone was seen a handful of times. V is TRBV7-9 and J is TRBJ1-2, with D possibly being TRBD1 (5 bases). From germline, CDR1 is SEHNR and CDR2 FQNEAQ (reference sequence). The CDR3 contains 16 residues. V lost 1 base, J lost 1 base, and 13 bases lay in between. As DNA, the CDR3 is TGTGCCAGCAGCTTAGTCGGGGGACCTTATAACTATGGCTACACCTTC. Residues: CASSLVGGPYNYGYTF.

This clone was counted a few times. This sequence joins TRBV7-8 and TRBJ2-2; D is uncertain. The CDR3 loop spans 14 amino acids. The V gene lost 6 bases and the J gene lost 7 bases, with 15 bases spanning the gap. The germline V gene has CDR1 SGHVS and CDR2 FQNEAQ. CDR3: CASSYSFPDGELFF. CDR3 in DNA: TGTGCCAGCAGTTACAGCTTCCCGGACGGGGAGCTGTTTTTT.

This chain connects TRBV19 to TRBJ2-3, with TRBD2 matching 7 bases. CDR1 is LNHDA, CDR2 SQIVND, per germline (reference sequence). The junction had 5 bases not matched to a gene; V was cut back by 3 bases and J by 2 bases. This CDR3 has 15 amino acids. CDR3 protein: CASSIAAGHTDTQYF. In nucleotides, the CDR3 is TGTGCCAGTAGTATCGCAGCGGGGCACACAGATACGCAGTATTTT.

The chain combines TRBV7-2 with TRBJ2-1; the match to TRBD2 covers 8 bases. V lost 3 bases and J lost 8; bases outside the gene matches: 3. The CDR3 runs 13 residues. The germline V gene encodes CDR1 SGHTA and CDR2 FQGNSA. CDR3: CASSFPTSDEQFF. As DNA, the CDR3 is TGTGCCAGCAGCTTCCCGACTAGCGATGAGCAGTTCTTC. The variable domain in full, with the rest retrieved from reference TRBV7-2 and TRBJ2-1, is GAGVSQSPSNKVTEKGKDVELRCDPISGHTALYWYRQSLGQGLEFLIYFQGNSAPDKSGLPSDRFSAERTGGSVSTLTIQRTQQEDSAVYLCASSFPTSDEQFFGPGTRLTVL.

This rearrangement joins TRBV20-1 to TRBJ2-7; D remains ambiguous. CDR1 and CDR2 from the germline V gene are DFQATT and SNEGSKA (reference sequence). V was clipped by 0 bases and J by 6 bases, with 6 bases between them. The CDR3 length is 11 residues. The CDR3 nucleotides are TGCAGTGCTAGAGATGTCCGCGAGCAGTACTTC. Its translation: CSARDVREQYF.

J is TRBJ1-4 and V is TRBV28; D is perhaps TRBD1 (6 bases). The CDR3 runs 15 residues. Germline CDR1 is MDHEN and CDR2 is SYDVKM. V shed 5 bases and J shed 3 bases, with 13 bases lying between them. DNA for the CDR3: TGTGCCAGCAGTCCCGGGGGGGCAGCTAATGAAAAACTGTTTTTT. Protein: CASSPGGAANEKLFF. Full variable domain (rest looked up from reference TRBV28 and TRBJ1-4): DVKVTQSSRYLVKRTGEKVFLECVQDMDHENMFWYRQDPGLGLRLIYFSYDVKMKEKGDIPEGYSVSREKKERFSLILESASTNQTSMYLCASSPGGAANEKLFFGSGTQLSVL.

V usage is TRBV7-6 and J usage is TRBJ2-2; D gene ambiguous. The CDR3 contains 16 residues. The germline V and J ends were trimmed by 8 bases and 8 bases, with 24 bases remaining between them. Looked up from germline, CDR1 is SGHVS and CDR2 is FNYEAQ. The CDR3 coding sequence is TGTGCCAGCTTGTCCGATCAGAACTACGACTTGGGGGAGCTGTTTTTT. Amino acids: CASLSDQNYDLGELFF.

V is TRBV4-3 and J is TRBJ1-2; D gene uncertain. In germline, CDR1 is LGHNA, CDR2 YSLEER. The CDR3 loop spans 14 amino acids. Trimming removed 4 bases from V and 0 bases from J, with 9 bases in between. In DNA form, the CDR3 reads TGCGCCAGCAGCCCTGATAACACTAACTATGGCTACACCTTC. This encodes CASSPDNTNYGYTF.

The rearrangement uses TRBV28 and TRBJ2-3; TRBD2 aligns across 7 bases. This CDR3 comprises 15 residues. Germline V gene sequence: CDR1 MDHEN, CDR2 SYDVKM. The trim removed 3 bases at V and 7 bases at J, leaving 10 bases unmatched. The CDR3 nucleotides read TGTGCCAGCAGTTTGGGTACTAGCGCAAGAAATACGCAGTATTTT. Protein: CASSLGTSARNTQYF.